A selection of T cell receptor beta chains follows, all from one sample in a study of blood T cell repertoires in COVID-19. Some clones are missing from TCRdb's copy, which holds only in-frame ones; the method was immunoSEQ multiplex PCR. Of roughly 150,000 clones in the sample, almost 85% are singletons; the top ten hold 2.5% to 3%. Sequencing input: peripheral blood. The receptors stem from a woman older than 75 with COVID-19, enrolled during active disease. Each CDR3 is given with its conserved first and last residue.

CDR3 length	J gene	V gene	CDR3 protein
14	TRBJ2-2	TRBV4-2	CASSQEEGTGELFF
17	TRBJ2-3	TRBV2	CASSWGVSGSRTDTQYF
15	TRBJ2-5	TRBV27	CASSLVGGQGETQYF
18	TRBJ2-2	TRBV3-1/TRBV3-2	CASSQDRQGGRGTGELFF
15	TRBJ1-2	TRBV7-9	CASSLGSAGAPGYTF
14	TRBJ1-1	TRBV10-2	CASSEPSTSPEAFF
16	TRBJ2-5	TRBV5-6	CASSPLTTGGQETQYF
13	TRBJ1-1	TRBV18	CASSQEVMTEAFF
14	TRBJ2-7	TRBV10-3	CAISVAGFAYEQYF
13	TRBJ2-7	TRBV7-2	CASSPDTYYEQYF
17	TRBJ2-2	TRBV5-5	CASSLSVAGAGTGELFF
13	TRBJ1-4	TRBV18	CASSTGQDEKLFF
16	TRBJ2-1	TRBV19	CASSIGGTSGRNEQFF
14	TRBJ2-7	TRBV18	CASSPSTGGDEQYF
15	TRBJ1-2	TRBV9	CASTQQLDRLDGYTF
11	TRBJ2-5	TRBV27	CASTRGETQYF
15	TRBJ2-3	TRBV7-9	CASSVWDSFTDTQYF
14	TRBJ2-5	TRBV11-2	CASSITSGGETQYF
12	TRBJ2-1	TRBV27	CASSSRVREQFF
14	TRBJ2-3	TRBV9	CASSVGSPERTQYF